These 2 T cell receptor beta chains originate from one sample sequenced in a study of blood T cell repertoires in COVID-19. The assay was immunoSEQ multiplex PCR, and TCRdb's table has in-frame clones only and misses some. The table records about 240,000 clones, 88% of them present only once. Sequencing was performed on peripheral blood. Receptors were obtained from a woman in her 40s who had recovered from COVID-19.

J is TRBJ1-2 and V is TRBV7-3; 10 nucleotides line up with TRBD1. Unmatched junction bases numbered 13, after V lost 5 bases and J lost 4 bases. The CDR3 is 17 residues long. Germline V gene data show CDR1 as SGHTA and CDR2 as FQGTGA. CDR3 coding DNA: TGTGCCAGCAGCCCAGTGGCAGGACAGGGGGATGGCTATGGCTACACCTTC. This codes for CASSPVAGQGDGYGYTF.

This chain connects TRBV5-1 to TRBJ2-1; 7 bases fit TRBD2. Trimming cost V 4 bases and J 7 bases; bases outside gene matches: 17. In germline, CDR1 is SGHRS, CDR2 YFSETQ. The CDR3 is 17 residues long. The CDR3 here is CASSPPARASGRNEQFF. The DNA of the CDR3 is TGCGCCAGCAGCCCCCCGGCCCGGGCTAGCGGACGGAATGAGCAGTTCTTC.